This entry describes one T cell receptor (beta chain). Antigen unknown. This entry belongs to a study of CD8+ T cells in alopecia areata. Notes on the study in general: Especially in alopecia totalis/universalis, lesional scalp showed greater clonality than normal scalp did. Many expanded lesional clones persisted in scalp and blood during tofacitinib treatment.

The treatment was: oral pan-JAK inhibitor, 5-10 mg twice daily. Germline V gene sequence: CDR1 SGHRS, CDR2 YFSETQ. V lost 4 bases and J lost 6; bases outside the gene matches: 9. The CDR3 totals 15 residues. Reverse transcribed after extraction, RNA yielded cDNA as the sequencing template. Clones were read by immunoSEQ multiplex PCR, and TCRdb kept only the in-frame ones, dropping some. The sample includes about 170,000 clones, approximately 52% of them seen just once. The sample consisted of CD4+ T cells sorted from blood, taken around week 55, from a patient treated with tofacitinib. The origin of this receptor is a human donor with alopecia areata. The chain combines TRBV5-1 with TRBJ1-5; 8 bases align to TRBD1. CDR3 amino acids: CASSPGDRGGQPQHF. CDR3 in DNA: TGCGCCAGCAGCCCGGGAGACAGGGGAGGTCAGCCCCAGCATTTT.